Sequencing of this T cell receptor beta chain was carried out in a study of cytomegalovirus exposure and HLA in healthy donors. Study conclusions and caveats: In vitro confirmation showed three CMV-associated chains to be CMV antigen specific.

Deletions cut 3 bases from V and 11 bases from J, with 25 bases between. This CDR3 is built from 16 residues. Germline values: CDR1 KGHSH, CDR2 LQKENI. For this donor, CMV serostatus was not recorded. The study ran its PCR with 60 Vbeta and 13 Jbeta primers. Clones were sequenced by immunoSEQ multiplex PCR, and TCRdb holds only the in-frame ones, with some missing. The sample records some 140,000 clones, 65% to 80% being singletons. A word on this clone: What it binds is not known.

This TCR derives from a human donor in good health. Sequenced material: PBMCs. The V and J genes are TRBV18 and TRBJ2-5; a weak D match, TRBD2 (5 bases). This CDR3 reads CASSPGLSGGPTRQYF. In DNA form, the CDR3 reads TGTGCCAGCTCACCTGGGTTGAGCGGCGGACCCACTAGGCAGTACTTC. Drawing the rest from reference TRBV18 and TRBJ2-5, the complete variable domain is NAGVMQNPRHLVRRRGQEARLRCSPMKGHSHVYWYRQLPEEGLKFMVYLQKENIIDESGMPKERFSAEFPKEGPSILRIQQVVRGDSAAYFCASSPGLSGGPTRQYFGPGTRLLVL.